One sample yielded the 2 T cell receptor beta chains listed below, sequenced in a study of T-cell reconstitution after alpha-beta-depleted transplantation in children. Unique molecular identifiers were used in preparing the TCRbeta library. TCRdb re-derived calls from the PCR reads in MiXCR, one entry per CDR3 protein. The sample includes approximately 420,000 distinct CDR3 sequences, approximately 11% of them seen just once. Sequencing used PBMCs from the stem cell graft donor, obtained from the stem cell graft. The receptors stem from a human donor who donated a stem cell graft to a child with acute myeloid leukemia.

The rearrangement uses TRBV3-1 and TRBJ2-5; D unresolved. CDR3 size: 14 residues. Germline V gene data show CDR1 as LGHDT and CDR2 as YNNKEL (reference sequence). The ends were cut back, 4 bases at V and 2 bases at J, with 11 bases in the middle. In nucleotides, the CDR3 is TGTGCCAGCAGCCCAAGTAGGCCACAAGAGACCCAGTACTTC. Translated, it gives CASSPSRPQETQYF.

Only a few counts were recorded for this clonotype. The rearrangement links TRBV6-5 to TRBJ1-4; no clear D gene. The CDR3 is made up of 13 amino acids. Per germline, CDR1 MNHEY and CDR2 SVGAGI. The V end was cut by 3 bases, the J end by 6 bases, with 8 bases between. CDR3 nucleotides: TGTGCCAGCAGTTATGCCCGAGATGAAAAACTGTTTTTT. Protein sequence: CASSYARDEKLFF.